These 31 T cell receptor beta chains originate from one sample sequenced in a study of cytomegalovirus exposure and HLA in healthy donors (dated by TCRdb to 2016 to 2017). The receptor library was made with the immunoSEQ multiplex PCR assay. TCRdb mirrors the immuneACCESS table, restricted to in-frame sequences. Some clones are absent from its copies; in checked studies, under half trace to an unresolved V gene, and the reason for the others is unknown. Counted in this sample were just under 65,000 clones; 85% to 95% of them appeared once. The ten largest clones represent around 7% of the sample. Sequenced material: PBMCs. Receptor source: a woman aged 18-30 years in good health and CMV-seropositive.

The chain has TRBV5-1 and TRBJ2-7; TRBD1 matches 9 bases. CDR1 is SGHRS and CDR2 is YFSETQ in the germline V gene. The CDR3 extends over 14 amino acids. V gave up 3 bases and J gave up 7 bases; unmatched junction bases: 8. The CDR3 nucleotides read TGCGCCAGCAGCTCCCGGGACAGGGAGCTAGAGCAGTACTTC. Translation: CASSSRDRELEQYF.

The chain links TRBV19 to TRBJ2-5; 14 nucleotides match TRBD2. The V gene end was trimmed by 3 bases and the J gene end by 2 bases; junction bases not matched to a gene: 2. Per the germline V gene, CDR1 is LNHDA and CDR2 is SQIVND (reference sequence). CDR3 length: 16 residues. The CDR3 DNA reads TGTGCCAGTAGTATCGGGACTAGCGGGGGACAAGAGACCCAGTACTTC. Translated: CASSIGTSGGQETQYF.

This chain joins TRBV5-1 and TRBJ1-1; D may be TRBD1 (5 bases). The ends were cut back, 1 base at V and 1 base at J, with 17 bases in the middle. The CDR3 is made up of 17 amino acids. CDR1 is SGHRS, CDR2 YFSETQ, per germline. The CDR3 DNA follows: TGCGCCAGCAGCTTGAGGGGAGGGGTCTTAAAGAACACTGAAGCTTTCTTT. Amino acid sequence: CASSLRGGVLKNTEAFF.

This sequence joins TRBV5-1 and TRBJ1-3; 7 positions agree with TRBD1. V lost 4 bases to trimming and J lost 2 bases; unmatched junction nucleotides: 6. Looked up from germline, CDR1 is SGHRS and CDR2 is YFSETQ. This CDR3 contains 15 residues. CDR3 in amino acids: CASSTTGTAGNTIYF. The CDR3 DNA sequence: TGCGCCAGCAGCACTACCGGGACAGCTGGAAACACCATATATTTT.

This clone occurred once. V usage is TRBV28 and J usage is TRBJ2-7; TRBD1 aligns across 12 bases. Germline trimming cut 6 bases from V and 7 bases from J; bases unmatched to any gene: 13. The length of the CDR3 is 16 residues. Germline CDR1 is MDHEN and CDR2 is SYDVKM. CDR3 residues: CASRGQGAEDLGEQYF. CDR3 bases: TGTGCCAGCAGGGGACAGGGGGCGGAGGACCTGGGGGAGCAGTACTTC.

This chain joins TRBV6-6 and TRBJ2-7; possibly TRBD2 for D (6 bases). The CDR3 extends over 14 amino acids. Germline CDR1 reads MNHNY; CDR2 reads SVGAGI (reference sequence). V was cut by 5 bases and J by 0 bases, with 11 bases left in between. The CDR3 loop reads CASSLGTASYEQYF. CDR3 DNA sequence: TGTGCCAGCAGTCTCGGGACTGCCTCCTACGAGCAGTACTTC.

The V and J genes are TRBV7-9 and TRBJ1-5; tentatively, D is TRBD1 (5 bases). The V gene lost 5 bases and the J gene lost 0 bases, with 8 bases spanning the gap. CDR1 and CDR2 from the germline V gene are SEHNR and FQNEAQ (reference sequence). This CDR3 is 14 amino acids long. The CDR3 is CASSRQGSNQPQHF. In DNA, the CDR3 is TGTGCCAGCAGCCGTCAGGGTAGCAATCAGCCCCAGCATTTT.

V and J are TRBV6-4 and TRBJ2-6; D is possibly TRBD1 (6 bases). The V and J ends lost 0 bases and 0 bases respectively, with 21 bases between them. Germline V CDR1 and CDR2: MRHNA, SNTAGT. The CDR3 contains 21 residues. The CDR3 sequence: CASSDSRRTGPKCSGANVLTF. The DNA of the CDR3 is TGTGCCAGCAGTGACTCCCGCCGTACAGGGCCTAAATGCTCTGGGGCCAACGTCCTGACTTTC.

This chain links TRBV7-9 with TRBJ2-5; D is uncertain. This CDR3 is built from 14 residues. Germline values: CDR1 SEHNR, CDR2 FQNEAQ (reference sequence). The V gene lost 5 bases and the J gene lost 2 bases, with 12 bases spanning the gap. The CDR3 DNA is TGTGCCAGCAGCACCCGGGTCCTACAAGAGACCCAGTACTTC. Translated: CASSTRVLQETQYF.

The gene calls are TRBV5-8 and TRBJ2-7; a weak D match, TRBD2 (6 bases). Trimming stripped 4 bases from V and 2 bases from J, with 19 bases between. The germline CDR1 and CDR2 sequences are SGHTS and YDEGEE. This CDR3 has 16 residues. The CDR3 coding sequence is TGTGCCAGCAGCGGGACCTTGGGGGGTGTTACCTACGAGCAGTACTTC. The encoded protein is CASSGTLGGVTYEQYF.

This sequence joins TRBV15 and TRBJ1-1; D is unresolved. V shed 2 bases and J shed 0 bases, with 13 bases lying between them. The CDR3 covers 16 residues. CDR1 is LNHNV, CDR2 YYDKDF, per germline (reference sequence). CDR3 nucleotides: TGTGCCACCAGCAGACACGTGGGAGGGCTGAACACTGAAGCTTTCTTT. This translates into CATSRHVGGLNTEAFF.

The chain is built from TRBV15 and TRBJ2-7; tentative D call: TRBD2 (7 bases). The CDR3 length is 15 residues. CDR1 and CDR2 from the germline V gene are LNHNV and YYDKDF (reference sequence). Trimming shortened V by 1 base and J by 4 bases, and 14 bases separated the two germline ends. Here the CDR3 DNA reads TGTGCCACCAGCAGAGGGGCCAGGGGAGGGTACGAGCAGTACTTC. This gives the protein CATSRGARGGYEQYF.

V is TRBV30 and J is TRBJ2-3; no clear D gene. The V gene's germline CDR1 is GTSNPN and CDR2 SVGIG (reference sequence). The CDR3 consists of 14 residues. The germline V and J ends were trimmed by 0 bases and 1 base, with 8 bases remaining between them. In DNA form, the CDR3 reads TGTGCCTGGAGTGTACGAGTAGGCACAGATACGCAGTATTTT. It encodes CAWSVRVGTDTQYF.

The chain links TRBV2 to TRBJ1-5; TRBD1 aligns across 9 bases. The CDR3 is made up of 16 amino acids. V was clipped by 7 bases and J by 6 bases; unmatched bases: 13. Looked up from germline, CDR1 is SNHLY and CDR2 is FYNNEI. The CDR3 DNA reads TGTGCCAGCAACGGACAGGGGTGGATCGCGGGTCAGCCCCAGCATTTT. Translated, it gives CASNGQGWIAGQPQHF.

The gene calls are TRBV4-1 and TRBJ2-1; D call uncertain. This CDR3 comprises 15 residues. Germline CDR1 is MGHRA and CDR2 is YSYEKL. Trimming shortened V by 0 bases and J by 6 bases, and 12 bases separated the two germline ends. The chain's CDR3 is CASSQESSIRNEQFF. In DNA form, the CDR3 reads TGCGCCAGCAGCCAAGAATCCAGTATACGCAATGAGCAGTTCTTC.

This clone showed up just once. This chain connects TRBV11-2 to TRBJ2-1; the match to TRBD2 covers 10 bases. Trimming removed 1 base from V and 4 bases from J; junction bases left unmatched: 4. Germline CDR1 SGHAT, CDR2 FQNNGV. The CDR3 has 16 amino acids. This CDR3 reads CASSLASGSGYNEQFF. CDR3 bases: TGTGCCAGCAGCTTAGCTAGCGGGAGCGGATACAATGAGCAGTTCTTC. Drawing the rest from reference TRBV11-2 and TRBJ2-1, the complete variable domain is EAGVAQSPRYKIIEKRQSVAFWCNPISGHATLYWYQQILGQGPKLLIQFQNNGVVDDSQLPKDRFSAERLKGVDSTLKIQPAKLEDSAVYLCASSLASGSGYNEQFFGPGTRLTVL.

V usage is TRBV30 and J usage is TRBJ2-3, with TRBD2 matching 7 bases. The trim removed 0 bases at V and 0 bases at J, leaving 9 bases unmatched. CDR1 and CDR2 (germline): GTSNPN, SVGIG (reference sequence). The CDR3 spans 17 residues. This CDR3 is CAWSVLLAGASTDTQYF. The CDR3 bases are TGTGCCTGGAGTGTATTGTTGGCGGGAGCGAGCACAGATACGCAGTATTTT.

The V call is TRBV4-1, the J call TRBJ2-7; TRBD2 aligns across 8 bases. V gave up 6 bases and J gave up 5 bases; unmatched junction bases: 12. In germline, CDR1 is MGHRA, CDR2 YSYEKL. CDR3 size: 15 residues. The CDR3 nucleotides are TGCGCCAGCAGTTTTTATACGGGAGGGCCTGACGAGCAGTACTTC. This sequence encodes CASSFYTGGPDEQYF.

V is TRBV5-6 and J is TRBJ2-5; 8 bases are shared with TRBD1. The CDR3 extends over 15 amino acids. CDR1 and CDR2 (germline): SGHDT, YYEEEE. Losses at the gene ends were 2 bases for V and 5 bases for J; bases not matched to a gene: 8. In nucleotides, the CDR3 is TGTGCCAGCAGCTTTGGGACAGGCACGGGGGAGACCCAGTACTTC. This encodes CASSFGTGTGETQYF.

The chain combines TRBV7-2 with TRBJ1-5; D is undetermined. CDR1 is SGHTA, CDR2 FQGNSA, per germline. The CDR3 has 13 residues. V dropped 1 base and J dropped 5 bases, with 6 bases sitting between them. In DNA form, the CDR3 reads TGTGCCAGCAGCTTAGTCGGGGATCAGCCCCAGCATTTT. This gives the protein CASSLVGDQPQHF.

The V call is TRBV19, the J call TRBJ2-1, with 9 bases aligning to TRBD2. Trimming took 5 bases from V and 4 from J; bases not matched to a gene: 9. CDR3 length equals 16 residues. Germline V gives CDR1 LNHDA, CDR2 SQIVND (reference sequence). The CDR3 coding sequence is TGTGCCAGTAGTGTGGACGGACTAGCGAGTTACAATGAGCAGTTCTTC. It is translated as CASSVDGLASYNEQFF.

In its sample, this clone ranks as medium-sized. The chain employs TRBV6-1 and TRBJ2-3; the match to TRBD1 covers 8 bases. The CDR3 consists of 15 residues. After removal of 1 base from V and 3 bases from J, the junction contained 3 bases not matched to a gene. CDR1 MNHNS and CDR2 SASEGT come from the germline V gene. The CDR3 here is CASSEVTGGTDTQYF. Here the CDR3 DNA reads TGTGCCAGCAGTGAAGTAACAGGGGGGACAGATACGCAGTATTTT.

The chain combines TRBV28 with TRBJ2-7, with D possibly matching TRBD2 (5 bases). Germline CDR1 and CDR2: MDHEN and SYDVKM. The CDR3 runs to 14 residues. V was trimmed by 6 bases and J by 2 bases, leaving 14 bases between them. CDR3 sequence reads: CASSPSGYAYEQYF. CDR3 nucleotides: TGTGCCAGCAGCCCCTCGGGGTACGCCTACGAGCAGTACTTC.

The V call is TRBV29-1, the J call TRBJ2-1; 8 nucleotides line up with TRBD1. Losses at the gene ends were 6 bases for V and 8 bases for J; bases not matched to a gene: 9. There are 13 residues in the CDR3. Germline V gives CDR1 SQVTM, CDR2 ANQGSEA. In DNA form, the CDR3 reads TGCAGCGTAGACAGGGGCGGTAGCGATGAGCAGTTCTTC. Its translation is CSVDRGGSDEQFF.

The chain joins TRBV29-1 to TRBJ1-1; a possible D gene is TRBD1 (6 bases). Germline V gene data show CDR1 as SQVTM and CDR2 as ANQGSEA. The ends were cut back, 4 bases at V and 1 base at J, with 13 bases in the middle. The CDR3 contains 14 residues. The CDR3 loop reads CSVVQGQKNTEAFF. The CDR3, as DNA: TGCAGCGTTGTTCAGGGGCAGAAGAACACTGAAGCTTTCTTT.

The chain is built from TRBV14 and TRBJ1-4; 7 bases match TRBD1. The CDR3 loop spans 14 amino acids. The germline V gene encodes CDR1 SGHDN and CDR2 FVKESK. V was pared by 1 base and J by 10 bases, with 6 bases of the junction left unmatched. This CDR3 is CASSQATRGVKLFF. CDR3 DNA: TGTGCCAGCAGCCAAGCGACCAGGGGGGTAAAACTGTTTTTT.

This clone has just a few counts. V and J are TRBV6-4 and TRBJ2-2; 8 positions agree with TRBD1. The CDR3 has 14 amino acids. V lost 0 bases to trimming and J lost 6 bases; unmatched junction nucleotides: 0. The germline V gene encodes CDR1 MRHNA and CDR2 SNTAGT. CDR3 residues: CASSDSQGAGELFF. The CDR3 DNA sequence: TGTGCCAGCAGTGACTCACAGGGGGCCGGGGAGCTGTTTTTT.

The chain joins TRBV2 to TRBJ1-4; D possibly corresponds to TRBD1 (5 bases). The V end lost 6 bases, the J end lost 3 bases, and 11 bases lay between the germline ends. The CDR3 has 14 residues. Germline V gene sequence: CDR1 SNHLY, CDR2 FYNNEI. The DNA of the CDR3 is TGTGCCAGCAGGAAGGACACCCCTAATGAAAAACTGTTTTTT. It codes for CASRKDTPNEKLFF.

The chain combines TRBV6-1 with TRBJ1-5; D is ambiguous. The germline CDR1 and CDR2 sequences are MNHNS and SASEGT. The CDR3 sequence is 14 residues long. Trimming took off 4 bases at V and 0 bases at J, with 7 bases between the two ends. The CDR3 protein is CASSVRDSNQPQHF. The CDR3 nucleotides are TGTGCCAGCAGTGTGCGGGATAGCAATCAGCCCCAGCATTTT.

This chain connects TRBV18 to TRBJ2-5; a possible D gene is TRBD2 (5 bases). V lost 4 bases to trimming and J lost 0 bases, with 12 bases between them. This CDR3 is 15 amino acids long. Per germline, CDR1 KGHSH and CDR2 LQKENI. The CDR3 DNA follows: TGTGCCAGCTCACTCCTAGCCTCGTACCAAGAGACCCAGTACTTC. Protein: CASSLLASYQETQYF. Full variable domain (rest looked up from reference TRBV18 and TRBJ2-5): NAGVMQNPRHLVRRRGQEARLRCSPMKGHSHVYWYRQLPEEGLKFMVYLQKENIIDESGMPKERFSAEFPKEGPSILRIQQVVRGDSAAYFCASSLLASYQETQYFGPGTRLLVL.

This chain links TRBV5-1 with TRBJ2-1, with 10 bases lining up with TRBD1. The CDR3 totals 17 residues. Trimming at V came to 4 bases and at J to 7 bases, leaving 14 bases not matched to a gene. The germline gives CDR1 SGHRS, CDR2 YFSETQ. The chain's CDR3 is CASSHLATRQGANEQFF. CDR3 nucleotides: TGCGCCAGCAGCCACCTTGCAACTAGACAGGGGGCAAATGAGCAGTTCTTC.